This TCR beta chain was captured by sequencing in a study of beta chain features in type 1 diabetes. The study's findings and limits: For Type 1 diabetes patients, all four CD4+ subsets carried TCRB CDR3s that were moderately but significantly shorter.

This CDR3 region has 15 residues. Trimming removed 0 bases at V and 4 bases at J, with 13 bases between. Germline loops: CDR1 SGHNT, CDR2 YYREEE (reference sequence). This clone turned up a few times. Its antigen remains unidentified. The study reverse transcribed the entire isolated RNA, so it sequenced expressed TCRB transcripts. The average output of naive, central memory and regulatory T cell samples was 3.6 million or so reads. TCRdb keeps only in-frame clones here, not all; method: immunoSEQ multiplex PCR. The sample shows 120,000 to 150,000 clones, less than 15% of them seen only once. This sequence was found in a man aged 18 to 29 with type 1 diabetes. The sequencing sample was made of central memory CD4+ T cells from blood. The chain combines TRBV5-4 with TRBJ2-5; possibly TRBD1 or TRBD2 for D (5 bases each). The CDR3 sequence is CASSLAGAGRETQYF. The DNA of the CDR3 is TGTGCCAGCAGCTTGGCCGGGGCAGGCAGAGAGACCCAGTACTTC. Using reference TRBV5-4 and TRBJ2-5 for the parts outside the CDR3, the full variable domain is ETGVTQSPTHLIKTRGQQVTLRCSSQSGHNTVSWYQQALGQGPQFIFQYYREEENGRGNFPPRFSGLQFPNYSSELNVNALELDDSALYLCASSLAGAGRETQYFGPGTRLLVL.